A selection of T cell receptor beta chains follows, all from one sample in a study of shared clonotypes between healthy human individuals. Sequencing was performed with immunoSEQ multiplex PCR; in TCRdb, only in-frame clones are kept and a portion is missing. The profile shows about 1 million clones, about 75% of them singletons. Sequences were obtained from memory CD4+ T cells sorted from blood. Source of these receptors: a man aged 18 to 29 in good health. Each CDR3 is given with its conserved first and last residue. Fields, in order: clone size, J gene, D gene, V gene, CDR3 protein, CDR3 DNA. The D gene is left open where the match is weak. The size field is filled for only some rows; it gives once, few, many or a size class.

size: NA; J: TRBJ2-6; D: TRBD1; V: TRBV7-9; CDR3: CASSSWDSPTGANVLTF; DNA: TGTGCCAGCAGCTCATGGGACAGCCCCACTGGGGCCAACGTCCTGACTTTC
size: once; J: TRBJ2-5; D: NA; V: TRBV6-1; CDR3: CASSVRGETQYF; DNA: TGTGCCAGCAGTGTCAGGGGAGAGACCCAGTACTTC
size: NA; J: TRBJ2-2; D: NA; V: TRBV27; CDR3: CASSPPPTLNTGELFF; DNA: TGTGCCAGCAGTCCCCCCCCTACTTTGAACACCGGGGAGCTGTTTTTT
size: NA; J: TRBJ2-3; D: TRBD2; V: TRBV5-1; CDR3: CASSLAGTSGRAVTDTQYF; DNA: TGCGCCAGCAGCCTCGCCGGGACTAGCGGGAGGGCTGTCACAGATACGCAGTATTTT
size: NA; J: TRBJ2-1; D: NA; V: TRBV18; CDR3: CASSPPSRAPNEQFF; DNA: TGTGCCAGCTCACCACCATCTCGAGCACCCAATGAGCAGTTCTTC
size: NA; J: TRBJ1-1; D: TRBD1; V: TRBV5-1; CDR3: CASSLSTGGTEAFF; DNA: TGCGCCAGCAGCTTGTCGACAGGGGGCACTGAAGCTTTCTTT
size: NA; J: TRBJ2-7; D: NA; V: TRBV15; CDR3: CATSNVGYSYEQYF; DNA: TGTGCCACCAGCAATGTAGGGTACTCCTACGAGCAGTACTTC
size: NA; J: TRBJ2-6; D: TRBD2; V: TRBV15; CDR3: CATSRKREGGSSGANVLTF; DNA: TGTGCCACCAGCAGAAAGCGGGAGGGAGGGTCATCTGGGGCCAACGTCCTGACTTTC
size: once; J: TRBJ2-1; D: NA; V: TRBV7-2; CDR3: CASSFDLFFNEQFF; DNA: TGTGCCAGCAGCTTCGATCTATTTTTCAATGAGCAGTTCTTC
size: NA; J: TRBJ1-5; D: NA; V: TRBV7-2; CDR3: CASSLAQGPYQPQHF; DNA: TGTGCCAGCAGCTTAGCCCAGGGACCATATCAGCCCCAGCATTTT
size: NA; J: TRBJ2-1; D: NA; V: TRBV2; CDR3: CASNSYNEQFF; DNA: TGTGCCAGCAACAGTTACAATGAGCAGTTCTTC
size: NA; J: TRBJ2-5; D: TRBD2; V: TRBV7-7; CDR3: CASSLGLAGGSVLQYF; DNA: TGTGCTAGCAGCTTAGGACTAGCGGGGGGTTCGGTACTCCAGTACTTC
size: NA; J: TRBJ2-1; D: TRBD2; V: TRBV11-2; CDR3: CASSLWGVDRLAGNEQFF; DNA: TGTGCCAGCAGCTTATGGGGGGTGGACCGACTAGCTGGGAATGAGCAGTTCTTC
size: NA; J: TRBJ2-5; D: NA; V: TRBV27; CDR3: CASSFFGLQETQYF; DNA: TGTGCCAGCAGTTTTTTTGGGTTACAAGAGACCCAGTACTTC
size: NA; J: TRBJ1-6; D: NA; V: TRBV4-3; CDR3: CASSQVQEANSPLHF; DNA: TGCGCCAGCAGCCAAGTTCAGGAGGCAAATTCACCCCTCCACTTT
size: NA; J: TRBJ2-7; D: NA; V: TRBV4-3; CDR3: CASSQGSSYEQYF; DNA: TGCGCCAGCAGCCAAGGTTCTTCTTACGAGCAGTACTTC
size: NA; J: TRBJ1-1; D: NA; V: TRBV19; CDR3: CASRDTATGEGTEAFF; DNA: TGTGCCAGTAGAGACACAGCGACCGGGGAGGGCACTGAAGCTTTCTTT
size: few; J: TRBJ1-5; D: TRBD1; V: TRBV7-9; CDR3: CASSDREGQPQHF; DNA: TGTGCCAGCAGCGACAGGGAAGGTCAGCCCCAGCATTTT
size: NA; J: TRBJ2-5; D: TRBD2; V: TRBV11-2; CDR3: CASSFWTSRVQETQYF; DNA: TGTGCCAGCAGCTTCTGGACTAGCAGAGTTCAAGAGACCCAGTACTTC
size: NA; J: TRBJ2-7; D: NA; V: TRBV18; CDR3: CASSPLQGYEQYF; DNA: TGTGCCAGCTCACCGTTGCAGGGCTACGAGCAGTACTTC
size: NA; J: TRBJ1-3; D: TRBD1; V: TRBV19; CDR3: CASSTQGSGNTIYF; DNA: TGTGCCAGTAGTACACAGGGGAGCGGAAACACCATATATTTT
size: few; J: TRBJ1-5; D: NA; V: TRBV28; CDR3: CASSVRDQPQHF; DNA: TGTGCCAGCAGTGTCAGAGATCAGCCCCAGCATTTT
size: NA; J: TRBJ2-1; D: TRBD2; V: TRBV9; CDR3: CASSDRGRTDEQFF; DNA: TGTGCCAGCAGCGACCGCGGGAGAACGGATGAGCAGTTCTTC
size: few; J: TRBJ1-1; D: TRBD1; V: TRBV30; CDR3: CACSGGRTEAFF; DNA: TGTGCCTGCTCAGGGGGCCGAACTGAAGCTTTCTTT
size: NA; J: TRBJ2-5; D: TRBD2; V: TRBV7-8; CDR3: CASSFSGGEGETQYF; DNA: TGTGCCAGCAGCTTTAGCGGGGGAGAAGGAGAGACCCAGTACTTC
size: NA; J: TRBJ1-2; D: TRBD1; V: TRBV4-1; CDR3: CASSPTGGNYGYTF; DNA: TGCGCCAGCAGCCCGACAGGGGGAAACTATGGCTACACCTTC
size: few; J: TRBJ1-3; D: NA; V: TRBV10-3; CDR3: CAISESSGGRRPSGNTIYF; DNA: TGTGCCATCAGTGAGTCTTCCGGGGGGCGAAGACCGTCCGGAAACACCATATATTTT
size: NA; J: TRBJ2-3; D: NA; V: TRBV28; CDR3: CASSPTSTATDTQYF; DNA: TGTGCCAGCAGCCCCACCTCGACAGCCACAGATACGCAGTATTTT
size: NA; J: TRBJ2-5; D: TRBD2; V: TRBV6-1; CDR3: CAGGQKLAGMETQYF; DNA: TGTGCCGGAGGGCAGAAACTAGCGGGGATGGAGACCCAGTACTTC
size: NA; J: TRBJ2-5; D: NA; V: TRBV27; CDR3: CASSPLRALYQETQYF; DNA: TGTGCCAGCAGTCCATTGAGGGCCTTGTACCAAGAGACCCAGTACTTC
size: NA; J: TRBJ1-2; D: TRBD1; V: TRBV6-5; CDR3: CASRQGAGYGYTF; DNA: TGTGCCAGCAGGCAGGGGGCTGGCTATGGCTACACCTTC
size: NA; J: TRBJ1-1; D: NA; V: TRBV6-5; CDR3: CASSRPPSTEAFF; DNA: TGTGCCAGCAGTCGCCCCCCCAGCACTGAAGCTTTCTTT
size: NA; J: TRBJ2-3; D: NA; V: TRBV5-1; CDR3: CASSLDSVTQYF; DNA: TGCGCCAGCAGCTTGGACTCGGTTACGCAGTATTTT
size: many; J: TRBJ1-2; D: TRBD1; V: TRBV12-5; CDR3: CASGPGTGRGYTF; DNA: TGTGCTAGTGGTCCGGGGACAGGACGGGGCTACACCTTC
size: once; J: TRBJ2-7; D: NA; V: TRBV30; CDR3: CAWSRGGYEQYF; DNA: TGTGCCTGGAGTAGGGGAGGCTACGAGCAGTACTTC
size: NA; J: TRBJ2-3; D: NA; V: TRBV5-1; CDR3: CASSVGGSTDTQYF; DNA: TGCGCCAGCAGCGTAGGGGGAAGCACAGATACGCAGTATTTT
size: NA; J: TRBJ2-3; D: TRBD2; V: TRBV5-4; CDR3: CASSLGLAADSTDTQYF; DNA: TGTGCCAGCAGCTTGGGACTAGCCGCCGATAGCACAGATACGCAGTATTTT
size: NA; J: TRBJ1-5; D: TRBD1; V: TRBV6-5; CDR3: CASRGGTASNQPQHF; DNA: TGTGCCAGCAGGGGAGGGACAGCTAGCAATCAGCCCCAGCATTTT
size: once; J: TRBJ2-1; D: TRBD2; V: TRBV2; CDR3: CASQGLAEREQFF; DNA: TGTGCCAGCCAGGGACTAGCGGAACGCGAGCAGTTCTTC
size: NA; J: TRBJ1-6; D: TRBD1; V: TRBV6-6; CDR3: CASNPDRGPSPLHF; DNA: TGTGCCAGCAACCCCGACAGGGGGCCTTCACCCCTCCACTTT
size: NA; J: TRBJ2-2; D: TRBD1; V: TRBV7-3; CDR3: CASSSDRGTGELFF; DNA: TGTGCCAGCAGCTCCGACAGGGGTACCGGGGAGCTGTTTTTT
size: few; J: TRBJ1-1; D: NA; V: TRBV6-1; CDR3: CASTHGTEAFF; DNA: TGTGCCAGCACTCACGGGACAGAAGCTTTCTTT
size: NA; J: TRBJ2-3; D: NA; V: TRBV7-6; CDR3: CASSLDFGGNTDTQYF; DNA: TGTGCCAGCAGCTTAGACTTTGGGGGGAACACAGATACGCAGTATTTT
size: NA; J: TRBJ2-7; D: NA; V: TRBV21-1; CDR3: CASSAKGSYEQYF; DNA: TGTGCCAGCTCTGCCAAGGGTTCCTACGAGCAGTACTTC
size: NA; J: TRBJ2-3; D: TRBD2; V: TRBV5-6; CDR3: CASSEGLAGGPDTQYF; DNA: TGTGCCAGCAGCGAGGGACTAGCGGGAGGGCCAGATACGCAGTATTTT
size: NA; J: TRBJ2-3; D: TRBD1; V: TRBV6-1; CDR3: CATETGSLTDTQYF; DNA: TGTGCCACCGAGACAGGGAGTTTAACAGATACGCAGTATTTT
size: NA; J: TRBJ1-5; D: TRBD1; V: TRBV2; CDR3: CASSGQGGAEQPQHF; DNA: TGTGCCAGCAGTGGACAGGGTGGGGCGGAACAGCCCCAGCATTTT
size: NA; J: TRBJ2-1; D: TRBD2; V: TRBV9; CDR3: CASSVGRTSGNNEQFF; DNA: TGTGCCAGCAGCGTAGGGAGGACTAGCGGAAACAATGAGCAGTTCTTC
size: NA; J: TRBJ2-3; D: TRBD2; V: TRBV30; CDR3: CAWSVKTSGRNTQYF; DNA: TGTGCCTGGAGTGTTAAGACTAGCGGGCGGAATACGCAGTATTTT
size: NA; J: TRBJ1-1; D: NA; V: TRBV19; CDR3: CASSSVYSGQLNTEAFF; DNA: TGTGCCAGTAGTTCAGTGTATAGCGGGCAACTAAACACTGAAGCTTTCTTT
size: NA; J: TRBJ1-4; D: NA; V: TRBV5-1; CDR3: CASSEKPGLGEKLFF; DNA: TGCGCCAGCAGCGAAAAACCGGGACTTGGTGAAAAACTGTTTTTT